These 20 T cell receptor beta chains came from one sample sequenced in a study of early T cells in non-severe SARS-CoV-2 infection. A single record per CDR3 protein comes from TCRdb applying MiXCR to the 5' RACE reads. The data hold about 56,000 distinct CDR3 sequences, with over 12% observed a single time. The source was whole blood, collected at baseline. These receptors were taken from an adult who was a healthcare worker with PCR-confirmed SARS-CoV-2 infection or an uninfected control (not recorded which).

This chain uses TRBV28 with TRBJ1-6, with a possible D match to TRBD1 (5 bases). V lost 6 bases and J 8 bases, leaving 14 bases between the germline ends. This CDR3 has 14 residues. Per germline, CDR1 MDHEN and CDR2 SYDVKM. CDR3 in amino acids: CASREGRAYSPLHF. CDR3 coding DNA: TGTGCCAGCAGAGAGGGGCGGGCATATTCACCCCTCCACTTT. The full variable domain, with the rest looked up from reference TRBV28 and TRBJ1-6, is DVKVTQSSRYLVKRTGEKVFLECVQDMDHENMFWYRQDPGLGLRLIYFSYDVKMKEKGDIPEGYSVSREKKERFSLILESASTNQTSMYLCASREGRAYSPLHFGNGTRLTVT.

There are a few counts of this clonotype. The chain combines TRBV7-2 with TRBJ2-1, with 7 nucleotides matching TRBD2. Germline CDR1 is SGHTA and CDR2 is FQGNSA. V trimming: 2 bases; J trimming: 10 bases; junction bases outside the gene matches: 14. The CDR3 length is 16 residues. The CDR3 DNA reads as TGTGCCAGCAGCTTATTTTTTAGCCAGGTTAGCGGGGAGCAGTTCTTC. Residues: CASSLFFSQVSGEQFF.

This clonotype was observed many times. The rearrangement uses TRBV3-1 and TRBJ2-5; no clear D. The CDR3 length is 15 residues. Looked up from germline, CDR1 is LGHDT and CDR2 is YNNKEL (reference sequence). V gave up 3 bases and J gave up 0 bases, with 11 bases separating them. CDR3 region: CASSQTMTYQETQYF. The DNA of the CDR3 is TGTGCCAGCAGCCAGACGATGACGTACCAAGAGACCCAGTACTTC.

V and J are TRBV3-1 and TRBJ2-1; TRBD2 agrees at 12 bases. CDR1 LGHDT and CDR2 YNNKEL come from the germline V gene (reference sequence). Losses at the gene ends were 2 bases for V and 0 bases for J; bases not matched to a gene: 11. The CDR3 loop spans 20 amino acids. The CDR3 region is CASSQRTSGTLRSSYNEQFF. The DNA of the CDR3 is TGTGCCAGCAGCCAAAGGACTAGCGGGACCCTTCGCAGCTCCTACAATGAGCAGTTCTTC.

This clonotype was picked up a small number of times. This rearrangement joins TRBV10-1 to TRBJ2-3, with 8 bases fitting TRBD2. V lost 4 bases to trimming and J lost 1 base; unmatched junction nucleotides: 4. Germline V gene data show CDR1 as WNHNN and CDR2 as SYGVQD (reference sequence). The length of the CDR3 is 15 residues. The CDR3: CASSVGLGGTDTQYF. The CDR3 DNA sequence: TGCGCCAGCAGTGTGGGACTAGGGGGCACAGATACGCAGTATTTT.

In DNA form, the CDR3 reads TGTGCCAGCAGCTCCGGGACAGGGAACACCGGGGAGCTGTTTTTT. It specifies CASSSGTGNTGELFF. The rearrangement links TRBV7-9 to TRBJ2-2, with 8 bases lining up with TRBD1. The V gene end was trimmed by 4 bases and the J gene end by 1 base; junction bases not matched to a gene: 2. The V gene's germline CDR1 is SEHNR and CDR2 FQNEAQ (reference sequence). CDR3 length equals 15 residues.

The rearrangement joins TRBV5-5 to TRBJ2-3, with TRBD2 matching over 9 bases. Unmatched junction bases numbered 14, after V lost 2 bases and J lost 4 bases. From germline, CDR1 is SGHKS and CDR2 YYEKEE (reference sequence). The CDR3 loop spans 18 amino acids. The CDR3 DNA follows: TGTGCCAGCAGCTTCCAGCCCTTAGCGGGAGACATGGCAGATACGCAGTATTTT. This encodes CASSFQPLAGDMADTQYF.

In its sample, this clonotype was seen a few times. Written as DNA, the CDR3 is TGCGCCAGTACAAAGGGACAGGGGTTAGATACGCAGTATTTT. Translating it yields CASTKGQGLDTQYF. The V and J genes are TRBV5-1 and TRBJ2-3; 10 bases are shared with TRBD1. Germline CDR1 reads SGHRS; CDR2 reads YFSETQ. This CDR3 is built from 14 residues. J gave up 5 bases and V 8 bases, and 8 bases lay outside the gene matches.

The rearrangement joins TRBV12-3 or TRBV12-4 to TRBJ2-7, with a possible D match to TRBD1 (6 bases). This CDR3 region has 14 residues. Trimming took off 5 bases at V and 3 bases at J, with 14 bases between the two ends. CDR3 amino acids: CASSTGMASYEQYF. DNA of the CDR3: TGTGCCAGCAGTACAGGGATGGCTAGCTACGAGCAGTACTTC.

This clonotype was detected a few times. The chain couples TRBV20-1 to TRBJ2-3; 10 nucleotides line up with TRBD2. This CDR3 has 18 amino acids. Germline-derived CDR1 and CDR2 are DFQATT and SNEGSKA (reference sequence). V lost 0 bases and J lost 0; bases outside the gene matches: 9. The CDR3 loop is CSARDQARTSGSTDTQYF. In nucleotides, the CDR3 is TGCAGTGCTAGAGATCAAGCGAGGACTAGCGGAAGCACAGATACGCAGTATTTT.

V and J are TRBV9 and TRBJ2-5; no definite D call. Germline assignment: CDR1 SGDLS and CDR2 YYNGEE. The ends were cut back, 0 bases at V and 3 bases at J, with 12 bases in the middle. This CDR3 has 15 residues. CDR3 loop: CASSVGQNEKETQYF. The CDR3 nucleotides are TGTGCCAGCAGCGTAGGGCAGAACGAGAAAGAGACCCAGTACTTC.

The V and J genes are TRBV4-1 and TRBJ2-3; possible D gene TRBD2, 6 bases. V was cut by 3 bases and J by 6 bases, with 10 bases left in between. The CDR3 length is 13 residues. The germline V gene has CDR1 MGHRA and CDR2 YSYEKL. The CDR3 spells CASSQREVDTQYF. In DNA form, the CDR3 reads TGCGCCAGCAGCCAGCGGGAAGTTGATACGCAGTATTTT.

In this sample, this clonotype turned up many times. J is TRBJ2-7 and V is TRBV13; D gene unclear. V gave up 4 bases and J gave up 7 bases, with 8 bases separating them. Germline V gene sequence: CDR1 PRHDT, CDR2 FYEKMQ (reference sequence). The CDR3 runs 11 residues. The CDR3 coding sequence is TGTGCCAGCAGCTCTTTGGGGGAGCAGTACTTC. It is translated as CASSSLGEQYF.

The genes are TRBV6-2 or TRBV6-3 and TRBJ2-7, with 10 positions matching TRBD1. The CDR3 spans 18 residues. Per germline, CDR1 MNHEY and CDR2 SVGEGT. Germline trimming cut 7 bases from V and 1 base from J; bases unmatched to any gene: 16. The CDR3 DNA reads TGTGCCAGCAAATGGATCCCCGGGGACAGGGGCGAATCCTACGAGCAGTACTTC. It yields the protein CASKWIPGDRGESYEQYF.

This clonotype was observed a handful of times. The rearrangement uses TRBV6-4 and TRBJ2-2; 7 bases are a match to TRBD2. The J segment lost 2 bases and the V segment lost 3 bases, leaving 6 bases of the junction unmatched. This CDR3 has 16 residues. Germline loops: CDR1 MRHNA, CDR2 SNTAGT. The CDR3 nucleotides are TGTGCCAGCAGTGAGGGGCTAGCGGATAACACCGGGGAGCTGTTTTTT. Amino acids: CASSEGLADNTGELFF.

In its sample, this clonotype was seen a few times. V is TRBV18 and J is TRBJ1-1, with a tentative D call TRBD1 (6 bases). CDR1 is KGHSH and CDR2 is LQKENI in the germline V gene. This CDR3 spans 16 amino acids. Trimming stripped 3 bases from V and 1 base from J, with 15 bases between. The CDR3 sequence is CASSPWGGGQNTEAFF. The CDR3 DNA reads as TGTGCCAGCTCACCGTGGGGTGGGGGACAGAACACTGAAGCTTTCTTT.

This clonotype was counted many times. The V gene is TRBV13, the J gene TRBJ2-7, with D maybe TRBD2 (5 bases). Germline lookup yields CDR1 PRHDT and CDR2 FYEKMQ (reference sequence). V lost 1 base to trimming and J lost 6 bases, with 10 bases between them. The CDR3 loop spans 13 amino acids. Here the CDR3 reads CASSLASSAEQYF. For the CDR3, the DNA is TGTGCCAGCAGCTTAGCTAGCTCGGCCGAGCAGTACTTC. The full variable domain, with the rest looked up from reference TRBV13 and TRBJ2-7, is AAGVIQSPRHLIKEKRETATLKCYPIPRHDTVYWYQQGPGQDPQFLISFYEKMQSDKGSIPDRFSAQQFSDYHSELNMSSLELGDSALYFCASSLASSAEQYFGPGTRLTVT.

The table lists this clonotype with many counts. This sequence joins TRBV30 and TRBJ2-5; 7 bases line up with TRBD2. The CDR3 covers 16 residues. Germline trimming cut 2 bases from V and 1 base from J; bases unmatched to any gene: 10. Per germline, CDR1 GTSNPN and CDR2 SVGIG (reference sequence). CDR3 nucleotides: TGTGCCTGGAGTCCCGCGTCTAGCGGCCCCCAAGAGACCCAGTACTTC. It encodes CAWSPASSGPQETQYF.

This clonotype was seen a few times. The V gene is TRBV6-2 or TRBV6-3, the J gene TRBJ2-3, with D unresolved. The germline CDR1 and CDR2 sequences are MNHEY and SVGEGT. This CDR3 spans 15 amino acids. The V end lost 4 bases, the J end lost 2 bases, and 13 bases lay between the germline ends. CDR3 bases: TGTGCCAGCAGTTCCAGCCCTCCCTACACAGATACGCAGTATTTT. Translation gives CASSSSPPYTDTQYF.

The CDR3 DNA sequence: TGTGCCACCAGCAGAGATCCCCCGGGACAGATGACCGGGGAGCTGTTTTTT. It translates to CATSRDPPGQMTGELFF. The chain uses TRBV15 and TRBJ2-2, with TRBD1 matching over 7 bases. The J segment lost 5 bases and the V segment lost 0 bases, leaving 9 bases of the junction unmatched. The CDR3 totals 17 residues. CDR1 and CDR2 from the germline V gene are LNHNV and YYDKDF (reference sequence).